Reported below is one T cell receptor beta chain. Its antigen is not known. The data stem from a study of T cell responses to AZD1222 COVID-19 vaccine. Study-level results: The number of AZD1222 recipients seropositive at baseline was only six. Most donors were white British, females outnumbered males, and clonal diversity was possibly underestimated. No day 14 peak samples; only post-peak repertoires were characterized.

Measured with immunoSEQ multiplex PCR; TCRdb has only the in-frame clones, and not every one. The sample holds roughly 98,000 clones; around 94% are singletons and the top ten take roughly 13%. V shed 5 bases and J shed 4 bases, with 18 bases lying between them. Germline CDR1 reads SGHTA; CDR2 reads FQGTGA. This CDR3 spans 16 amino acids. The chain recombines TRBV7-3 with TRBJ2-1; the D is unclear. The clonotype comes from an adult in good health. The source was peripheral blood, collected on day 0 of AZD1222 vaccination. The CDR3 region is CASSNLHGRPYNEQFF. The CDR3 region has the DNA TGTGCCAGCAGCAACCTTCATGGAAGGCCTTACAATGAGCAGTTCTTC.